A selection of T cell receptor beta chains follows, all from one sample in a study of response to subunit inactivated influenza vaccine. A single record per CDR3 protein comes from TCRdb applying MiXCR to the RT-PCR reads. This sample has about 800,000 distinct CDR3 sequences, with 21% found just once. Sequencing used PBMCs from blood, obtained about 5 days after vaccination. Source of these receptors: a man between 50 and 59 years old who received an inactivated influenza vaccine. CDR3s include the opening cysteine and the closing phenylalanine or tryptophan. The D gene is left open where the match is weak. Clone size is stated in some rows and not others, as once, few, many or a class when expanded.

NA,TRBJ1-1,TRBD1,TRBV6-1,TGTGCCAGCAGTGTGGTCCCCAGGGGGCGGACTGAAGCTTTCTTT,CASSVVPRGRTEAFF
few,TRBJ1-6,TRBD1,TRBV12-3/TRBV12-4,TGTGCCAGCAGTGACAGGGTATACTCACCCCTCCACTTT,CASSDRVYSPLHF
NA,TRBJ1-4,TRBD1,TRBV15,TGTGCCACCACCGAGGGGGCAGCTAATGAAAAACTGTTTTTT,CATTEGAANEKLFF
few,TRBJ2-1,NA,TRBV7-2,TGTGCCAGCAGCCCAGACAGTGTACCCTACAATGAGCAGTTCTTC,CASSPDSVPYNEQFF
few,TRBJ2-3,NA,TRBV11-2,TGTGCCAGCAGCTTAGAGAGGACAATCCATGAGCAGTATTTT,CASSLERTIHEQYF
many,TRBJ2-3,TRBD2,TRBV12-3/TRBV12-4,TGTGCCAGCAGTTTACTGCAGCGGGGGGGCGCTGATACGCAGTATTTT,CASSLLQRGGADTQYF
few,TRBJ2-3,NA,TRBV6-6,TGTGCCAGCAAACCGGCCGTCACAGATACGCAGTATTTT,CASKPAVTDTQYF
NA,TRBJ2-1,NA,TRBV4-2,TGTGCCAGCAGCCAAGAATCGCTCTCCTACAATGAGCAGTTCTTC,CASSQESLSYNEQFF
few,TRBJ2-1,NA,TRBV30,TGTGCCTGGAGTGTACCTTTAAGGAGCAGAAACAATGAGCAGTTCTTC,CAWSVPLRSRNNEQFF
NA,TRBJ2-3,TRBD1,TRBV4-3,TGCGCCAGCAGCCAAGACCCAACCGGGACAGGGACAGATACGCAGTATTTT,CASSQDPTGTGTDTQYF
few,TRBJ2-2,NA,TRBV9,TGTGCCAGCAGCGTACGGTCTAGCGCAAACACCGGGGAGCTGTTTTTT,CASSVRSSANTGELFF
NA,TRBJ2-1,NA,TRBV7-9,TGTGCCAGCAGCGAGACAGGGAGGGATGGCAATGAGCAGTTCTTC,CASSETGRDGNEQFF
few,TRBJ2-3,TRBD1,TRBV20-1,TGCAGTGCAAACGGACAGGGCTTGGGTAAAGATACGCAGTATTTT,CSANGQGLGKDTQYF
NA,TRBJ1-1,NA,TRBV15,TGTGCCACCAGCATCCTCCCCCCCCGGGGGGGGCGCACTGAAGCTTTCTTT,CATSILPPRGGRTEAFF
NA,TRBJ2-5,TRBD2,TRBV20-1,TGCAGTGCTAGCTTCCTGGGCGGGAGGAGTGGGGAGACCCAGTACTTC,CSASFLGGRSGETQYF
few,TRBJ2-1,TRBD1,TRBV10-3,TGTGCCAACTTGTGGTCTAAGGACAGGGGTCCCATAACCCTGGATGAGCAGTTCTTC,CANLWSKDRGPITLDEQFF
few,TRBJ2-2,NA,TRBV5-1,TGCGCCAGCAGCCCGGCTAGGGTAACCGGGGAGCTGTTTTTT,CASSPARVTGELFF
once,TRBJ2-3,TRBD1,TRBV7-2,TGTGCCAGCAGGTCAAGGACAGGGGGCACAGATACGCAGTATTTT,CASRSRTGGTDTQYF
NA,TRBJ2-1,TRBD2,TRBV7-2,TGTGCCAGCAGCCAAGGACTAGCGGGGGGAAAACCGAATGAGCAGTTCTTC,CASSQGLAGGKPNEQFF
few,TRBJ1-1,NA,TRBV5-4,TGTGCCAGCAGCTTGGTCGTCGGCAGAATGAACACTGAAGCTTTCTTT,CASSLVVGRMNTEAFF
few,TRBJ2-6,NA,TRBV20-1,TGCAGTGCTAGAGATCAAGTTGGGGCCAACGTCCTGACTTTC,CSARDQVGANVLTF
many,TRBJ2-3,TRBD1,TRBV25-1,TGTGCCAGCAGTGAAGGGACAGTCACAGATACGCAGTATTTT,CASSEGTVTDTQYF
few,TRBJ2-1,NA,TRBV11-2,TGTGCCAGCAGCTTAGATCCTGAGCAGTTCTTC,CASSLDPEQFF
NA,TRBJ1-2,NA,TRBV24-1,TGTGCCATCGCAGATAACTATGGCTACACCTTC,CAIADNYGYTF
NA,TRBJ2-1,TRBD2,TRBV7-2,TGTGCCAGCAGCTCCAGCGGGAGCTATGAGCAGTTCTTC,CASSSSGSYEQFF
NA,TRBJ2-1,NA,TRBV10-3,TGTGCCATCAGTGAGGGAGATGAGCAGTTCTTC,CAISEGDEQFF
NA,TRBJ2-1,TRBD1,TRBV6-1,TGTGCCAGCAGGAGGCCCGGGACAGGAACTATTGAGCAGTTCTTC,CASRRPGTGTIEQFF
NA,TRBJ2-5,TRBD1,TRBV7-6,TGTGCCAGCAGCCGAACCCCGGGACAGGGTCAAGAGACCCAGTACTTC,CASSRTPGQGQETQYF
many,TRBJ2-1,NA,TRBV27,TGTGCCAGCAATCAGATTCTCGGGGACAATGAGCAGTTCTTC,CASNQILGDNEQFF
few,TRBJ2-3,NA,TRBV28,TGTGCCAGCAGTTCACGGGACACCACAGATACGCAGTATTTT,CASSSRDTTDTQYF
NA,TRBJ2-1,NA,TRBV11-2,TGTGCCAGCAGCACTACTAGGAATGAGCAGTTCTTC,CASSTTRNEQFF
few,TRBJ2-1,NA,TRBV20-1,TGCAGTGCCCCATGGTATAGGGACAATGAGCAGTTCTTC,CSAPWYRDNEQFF
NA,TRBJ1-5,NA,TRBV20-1,TGCAGTGCTAGAGATACGCAGGGGAGTAATCAGCCCCAGCATTTT,CSARDTQGSNQPQHF
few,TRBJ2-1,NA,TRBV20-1,TGCAGTGCTAGATCATCGCGGGTGGGCAATGAGCAGTTCTTC,CSARSSRVGNEQFF
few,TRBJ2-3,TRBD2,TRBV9,TGTGCCAGCAGCTCTAGCGGGAGTTCAGATACGCAGTATTTT,CASSSSGSSDTQYF
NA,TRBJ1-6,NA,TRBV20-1,TGCAGTGCTCCTAGGGGTTTATATAATTCACCCCTCCACTTT,CSAPRGLYNSPLHF
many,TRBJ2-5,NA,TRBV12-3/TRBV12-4,TGTGCCAGCAGTTTAATGGAGACCCAGTACTTC,CASSLMETQYF
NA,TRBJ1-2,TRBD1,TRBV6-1,TGTGCCAGCAGTGCTGGACAGGGAGCCAACTATGGCTACACCTTC,CASSAGQGANYGYTF
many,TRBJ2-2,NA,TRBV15,TGTGCCACCAGCAGACAGGGGTCCGGGGAGCTGTTTTTT,CATSRQGSGELFF
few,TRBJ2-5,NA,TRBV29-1,TGCAGCGTCCACAATTTTAGCGGAGAAGAGACCCAGTACTTC,CSVHNFSGEETQYF
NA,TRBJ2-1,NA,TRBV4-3,TGCGCCAGCAGCCAAGGAGTAGGAGCAAAGGGCCCATACAATGAGCAGTTCTTC,CASSQGVGAKGPYNEQFF
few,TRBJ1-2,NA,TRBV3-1,TGTGCCAGCAGCCAACCCGGCCGGGACTATGGCTACACCTTC,CASSQPGRDYGYTF
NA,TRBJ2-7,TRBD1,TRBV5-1,TGCGCCAGCAGCCGCGGACAGGGGGTTTCCTACGAGCAGTACTTC,CASSRGQGVSYEQYF
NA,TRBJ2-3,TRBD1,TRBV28,TGTGCCAGCAGTCTAGGGGGACAGGGGGCAAGAGATACGCAGTATTTT,CASSLGGQGARDTQYF
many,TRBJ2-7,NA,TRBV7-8,TGTGCCAGCAGCGAGGGACCGTCCTACGAGCAGTACTTC,CASSEGPSYEQYF
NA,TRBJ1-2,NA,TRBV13,TGTGCCAGCAGCTTTAGTCCAGCGGGTGGCTACACCTTC,CASSFSPAGGYTF
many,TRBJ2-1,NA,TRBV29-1,TGCAGCGTTGACAGGGGAGGTCACAATGAGCAGTTCTTC,CSVDRGGHNEQFF
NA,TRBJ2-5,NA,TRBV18,TGTGCCAGCTCAGGGACGAGCAAGACCCAGTACTTC,CASSGTSKTQYF
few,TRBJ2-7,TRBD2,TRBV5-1,TGCGCCAGCAGCCCAGGGACTAGCGCCCCCTCCTACGAGCAGTACTTC,CASSPGTSAPSYEQYF
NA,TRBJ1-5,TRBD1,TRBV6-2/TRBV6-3,TGTGCCAGCAGAAAAACAGGGGGTGACAATCAGCCCCAGCATTTT,CASRKTGGDNQPQHF
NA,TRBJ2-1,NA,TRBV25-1,TGTGCCAGCAGTGAATTCCAGGGGCTTTCCAATGAGCAGTTCTTC,CASSEFQGLSNEQFF
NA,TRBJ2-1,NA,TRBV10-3,TGTGCCATCAGTGAGACTTATCAGGGCGGTGAGCAGTTCTTC,CAISETYQGGEQFF
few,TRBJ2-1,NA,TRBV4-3,TGCGCCAGCAGCCAAGCTGGAGGGTCGGGGCAGTTCTTC,CASSQAGGSGQFF